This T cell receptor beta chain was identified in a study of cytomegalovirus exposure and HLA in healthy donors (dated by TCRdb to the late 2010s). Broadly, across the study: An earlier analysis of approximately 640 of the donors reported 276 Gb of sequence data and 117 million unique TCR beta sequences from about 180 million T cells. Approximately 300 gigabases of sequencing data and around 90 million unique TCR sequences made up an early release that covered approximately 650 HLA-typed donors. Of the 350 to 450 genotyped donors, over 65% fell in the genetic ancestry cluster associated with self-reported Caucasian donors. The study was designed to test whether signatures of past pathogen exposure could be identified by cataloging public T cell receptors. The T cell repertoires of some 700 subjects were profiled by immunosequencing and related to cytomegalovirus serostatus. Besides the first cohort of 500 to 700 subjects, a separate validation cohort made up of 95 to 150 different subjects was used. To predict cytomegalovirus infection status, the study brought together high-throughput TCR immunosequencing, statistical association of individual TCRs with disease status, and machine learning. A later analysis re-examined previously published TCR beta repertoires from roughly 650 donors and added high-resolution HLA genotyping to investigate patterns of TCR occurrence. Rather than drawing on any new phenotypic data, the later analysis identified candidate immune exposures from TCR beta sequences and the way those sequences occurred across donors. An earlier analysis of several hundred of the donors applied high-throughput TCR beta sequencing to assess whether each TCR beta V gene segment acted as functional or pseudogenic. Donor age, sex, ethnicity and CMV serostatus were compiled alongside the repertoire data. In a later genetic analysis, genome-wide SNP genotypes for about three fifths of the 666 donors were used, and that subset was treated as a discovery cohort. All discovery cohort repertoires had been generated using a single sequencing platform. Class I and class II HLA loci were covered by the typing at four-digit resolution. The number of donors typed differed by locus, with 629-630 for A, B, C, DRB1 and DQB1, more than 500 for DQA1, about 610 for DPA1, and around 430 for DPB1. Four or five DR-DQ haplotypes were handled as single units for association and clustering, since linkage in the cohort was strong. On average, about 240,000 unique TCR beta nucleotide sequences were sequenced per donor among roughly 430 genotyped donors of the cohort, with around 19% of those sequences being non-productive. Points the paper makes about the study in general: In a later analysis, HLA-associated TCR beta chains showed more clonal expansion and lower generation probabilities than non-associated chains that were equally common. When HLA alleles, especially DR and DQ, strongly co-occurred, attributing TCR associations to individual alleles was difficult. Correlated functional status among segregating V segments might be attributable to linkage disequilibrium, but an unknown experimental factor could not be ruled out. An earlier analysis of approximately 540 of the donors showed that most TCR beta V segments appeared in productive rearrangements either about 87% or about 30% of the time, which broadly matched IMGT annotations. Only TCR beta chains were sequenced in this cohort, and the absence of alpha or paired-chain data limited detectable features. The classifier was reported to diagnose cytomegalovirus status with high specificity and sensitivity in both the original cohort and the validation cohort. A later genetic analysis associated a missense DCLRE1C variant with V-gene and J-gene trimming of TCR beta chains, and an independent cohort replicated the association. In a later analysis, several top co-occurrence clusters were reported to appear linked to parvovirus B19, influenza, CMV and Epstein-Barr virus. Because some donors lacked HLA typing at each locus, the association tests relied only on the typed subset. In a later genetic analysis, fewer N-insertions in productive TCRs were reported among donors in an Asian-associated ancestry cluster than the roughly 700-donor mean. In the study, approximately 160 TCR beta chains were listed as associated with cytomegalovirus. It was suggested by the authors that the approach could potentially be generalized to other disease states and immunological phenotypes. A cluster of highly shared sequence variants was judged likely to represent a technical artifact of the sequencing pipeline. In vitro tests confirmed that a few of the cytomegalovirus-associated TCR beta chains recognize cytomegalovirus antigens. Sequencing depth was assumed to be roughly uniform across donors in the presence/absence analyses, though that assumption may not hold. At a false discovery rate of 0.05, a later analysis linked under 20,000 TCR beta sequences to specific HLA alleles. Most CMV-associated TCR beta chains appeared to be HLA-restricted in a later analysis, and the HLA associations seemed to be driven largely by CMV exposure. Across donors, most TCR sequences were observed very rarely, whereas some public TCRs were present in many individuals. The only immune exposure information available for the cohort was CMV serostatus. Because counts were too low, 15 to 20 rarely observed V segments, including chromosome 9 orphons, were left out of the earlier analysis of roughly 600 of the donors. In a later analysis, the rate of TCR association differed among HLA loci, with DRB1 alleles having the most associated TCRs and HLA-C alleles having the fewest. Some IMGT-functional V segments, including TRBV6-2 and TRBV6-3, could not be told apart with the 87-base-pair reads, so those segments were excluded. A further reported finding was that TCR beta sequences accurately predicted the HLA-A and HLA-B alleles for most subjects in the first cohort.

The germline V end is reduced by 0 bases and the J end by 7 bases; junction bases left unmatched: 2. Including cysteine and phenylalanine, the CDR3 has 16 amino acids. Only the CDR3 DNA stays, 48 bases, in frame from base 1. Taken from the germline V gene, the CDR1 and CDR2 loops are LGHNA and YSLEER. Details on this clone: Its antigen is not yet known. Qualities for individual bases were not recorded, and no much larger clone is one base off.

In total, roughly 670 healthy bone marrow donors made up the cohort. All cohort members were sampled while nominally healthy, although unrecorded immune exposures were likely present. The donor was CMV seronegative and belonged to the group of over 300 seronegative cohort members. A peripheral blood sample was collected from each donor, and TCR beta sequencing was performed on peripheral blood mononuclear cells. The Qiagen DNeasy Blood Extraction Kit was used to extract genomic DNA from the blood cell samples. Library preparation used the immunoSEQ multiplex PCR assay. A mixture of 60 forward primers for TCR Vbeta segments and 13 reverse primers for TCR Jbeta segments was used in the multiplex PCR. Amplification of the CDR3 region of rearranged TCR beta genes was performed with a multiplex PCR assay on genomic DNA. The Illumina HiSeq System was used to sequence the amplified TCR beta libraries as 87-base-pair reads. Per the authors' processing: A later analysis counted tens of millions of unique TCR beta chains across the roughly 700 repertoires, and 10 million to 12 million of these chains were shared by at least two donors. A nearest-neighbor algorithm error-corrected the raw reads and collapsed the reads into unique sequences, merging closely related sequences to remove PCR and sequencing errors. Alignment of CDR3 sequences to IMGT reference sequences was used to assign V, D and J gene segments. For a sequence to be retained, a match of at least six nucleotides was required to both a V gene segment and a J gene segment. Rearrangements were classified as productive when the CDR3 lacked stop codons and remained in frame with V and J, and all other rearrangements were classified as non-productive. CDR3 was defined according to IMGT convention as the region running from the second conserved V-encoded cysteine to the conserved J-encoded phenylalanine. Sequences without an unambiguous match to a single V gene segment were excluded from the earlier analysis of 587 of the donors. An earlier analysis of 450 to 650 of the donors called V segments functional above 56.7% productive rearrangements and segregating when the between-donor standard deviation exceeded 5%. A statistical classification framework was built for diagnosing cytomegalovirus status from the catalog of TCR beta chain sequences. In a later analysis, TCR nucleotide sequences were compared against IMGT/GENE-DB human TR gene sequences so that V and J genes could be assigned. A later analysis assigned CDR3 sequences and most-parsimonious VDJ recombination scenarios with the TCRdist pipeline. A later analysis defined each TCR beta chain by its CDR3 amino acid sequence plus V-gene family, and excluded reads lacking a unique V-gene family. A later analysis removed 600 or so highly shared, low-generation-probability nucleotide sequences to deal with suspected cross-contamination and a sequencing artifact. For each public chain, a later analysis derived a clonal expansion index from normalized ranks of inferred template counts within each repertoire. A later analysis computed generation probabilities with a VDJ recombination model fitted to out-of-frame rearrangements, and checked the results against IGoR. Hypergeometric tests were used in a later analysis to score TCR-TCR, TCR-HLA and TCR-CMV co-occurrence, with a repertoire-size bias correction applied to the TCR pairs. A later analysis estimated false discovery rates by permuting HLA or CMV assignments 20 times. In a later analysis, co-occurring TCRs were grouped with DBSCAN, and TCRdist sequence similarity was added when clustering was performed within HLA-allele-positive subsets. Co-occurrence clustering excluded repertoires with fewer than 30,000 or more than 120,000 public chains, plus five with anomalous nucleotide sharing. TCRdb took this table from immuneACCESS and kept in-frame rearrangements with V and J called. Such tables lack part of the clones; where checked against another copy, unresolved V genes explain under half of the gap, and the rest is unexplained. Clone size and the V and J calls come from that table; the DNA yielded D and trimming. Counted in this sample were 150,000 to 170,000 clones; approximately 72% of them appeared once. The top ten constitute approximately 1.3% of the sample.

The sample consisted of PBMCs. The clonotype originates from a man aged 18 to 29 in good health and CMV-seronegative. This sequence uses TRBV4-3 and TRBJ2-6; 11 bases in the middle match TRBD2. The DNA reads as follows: TGCGCCAGCAGCCAAGATACTAGCGGGAGTGCCAACGTCCTGACTTTC. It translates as CASSQDTSGSANVLTF.